This is a list of T cell receptor beta chains from one sample in a study of blood T cell repertoires in COVID-19. The method was immunoSEQ multiplex PCR; TCRdb's version includes in-frame clones alone and lacks a portion of them. The table lists some 250,000 clones, about 80% of them singletons. The source material was peripheral blood. These receptors were collected from a woman of 80 years or more with acute or convalescent COVID-19. Each CDR3 is given with its conserved first and last residue. D genes are given only for firm matches. Some rows have no size entry. The others give once, few or many, or a class for an expanded clone.

d_gene,v_gene,abundance,j_gene,CDR3nt,CDR3aa
TRBD1,TRBV7-2,-,TRBJ1-1,TGTGCCAGCAGCGCCTGGACAGGGAATCGGGCTTTCTTT,CASSAWTGNRAFF
-,TRBV7-9,-,TRBJ2-5,TGTGCCAGCAGCTTAGCGGGGCCGCAAGAGACCCAGTACTTC,CASSLAGPQETQYF
-,TRBV7-2,few,TRBJ1-2,TGTGCCAGCAGCCCTCGGACGGGAAACTATGGCTACACCTTC,CASSPRTGNYGYTF
TRBD1,TRBV7-8,-,TRBJ2-1,TGTGCCAGCAGCCGGTTCCTTCAGGGGGCCCATGAGCAGTTCTTC,CASSRFLQGAHEQFF
-,TRBV12-3/TRBV12-4,-,TRBJ2-1,TGTGCCAGCAGGCCCGATAGGGGTGAGCAGTTCTTC,CASRPDRGEQFF
TRBD1,TRBV7-9,many,TRBJ2-7,TGTGCCAGCAGCGCACAGACAGGGGCGGGATACGAGCAGTACTTC,CASSAQTGAGYEQYF
-,TRBV7-6,-,TRBJ2-1,TGTGCCAGCAGCTTCGGGTCTAGCGTTAGTAATGAGCAGTTCTTC,CASSFGSSVSNEQFF
-,TRBV11-1,few,TRBJ1-1,TGTGCCAGCAGCTTAGCTAAAGGGGTTGCAGGGAACACTGAAGCTTTCTTT,CASSLAKGVAGNTEAFF
-,TRBV27,few,TRBJ1-3,TGTGCCAGCAGGGCCGTCTCGGGAAACACCATATATTTT,CASRAVSGNTIYF
TRBD1,TRBV11-2,-,TRBJ1-1,TGTGCCAGCAGCGGCAGGGGGCGCCGGGACACTGAAGCTTTCTTT,CASSGRGRRDTEAFF
TRBD1,TRBV2,-,TRBJ1-2,TGTGCCAGCAGTGAAGGTGGGGGACAGTCGGCCTATGGCTACACCTTC,CASSEGGGQSAYGYTF
TRBD1,TRBV19,few,TRBJ1-3,TGTGCCAGTAGTGGGACAGGGGCATACACCATATATTTT,CASSGTGAYTIYF
-,TRBV7-9,-,TRBJ2-2,TGTGCCAGCAGCCTCCAGCGGAACACCGGGGAGCTGTTTTTT,CASSLQRNTGELFF
-,TRBV28,-,TRBJ1-2,TGTGCCAGCAGTTACCCGAAGGGAGGGAATGGCTACACCTTC,CASSYPKGGNGYTF
-,TRBV5-1,-,TRBJ1-6,TGCGCCAGCACTAGGGGGGGTGGCTATAATTCACCCCTCCACTTT,CASTRGGGYNSPLHF
-,TRBV9,-,TRBJ1-1,TGTGCCAGCAGCCCACAGGGTCAGGGGACCCCAATGAACACTGAAGCTTTCTTT,CASSPQGQGTPMNTEAFF
-,TRBV28,-,TRBJ1-1,TGTGCCAGCCTAGACCCGAACACTGAAGCTTTCTTT,CASLDPNTEAFF
-,TRBV3-1/TRBV3-2,-,TRBJ1-2,TGTGCCAGCAGCCAAAATCGGCAGGGTGGTGGCTACACCTTC,CASSQNRQGGGYTF
TRBD1,TRBV6-5,-,TRBJ2-7,TGTGCCAGCAGCACTTCCGGACAGGGGTTCGACGAGCAGTACTTC,CASSTSGQGFDEQYF
-,TRBV27,-,TRBJ2-1,TGTGCCAGCAGACCGCGGGCGATCAGTGAGCAGTTCTTC,CASRPRAISEQFF
-,TRBV5-1,few,TRBJ2-1,TGCGCCAGCAGCCTCCGGTTCGACCGGGACTCCGCGATTGAGCAGTTCTTC,CASSLRFDRDSAIEQFF
-,TRBV10-3,-,TRBJ2-6,TGTGCCATCAGTGCGGGGACTGTATCTGGGGCCAACGTCCTGACTTTC,CAISAGTVSGANVLTF